This T cell receptor beta chain was sequenced for a study of tissue T cells after allogeneic stem cell transplantation. Points from the study as a whole: Tissue-detected TCR repertoire was only partly captured by blood and spleen T cells. Within patients, tissue anatomy strongly shaped TCR repertoire composition.

Comments on this clone: The antigen is unknown. Gene names refer to mouse genes. Read data end 1 residue before the CDR3 end; the end is taken from the germline J gene.

CDR3 sequences, V/J genes, frequencies and template counts came from survey-depth TCRbeta sequencing. TCRdb keeps only in-frame clones here, not all; method: immunoSEQ multiplex PCR. The table records some 47,000 clones, around 72% of them present only once. Germline-derived CDR1 and CDR2 are LGHNA and YNLKQL (reference sequence). Trimming removed 2 bases from V and 0 bases from J, with 7 bases in between. The CDR3 extends over 14 amino acids. The receptor was derived from a pool of C57BL/6 mice in good health. The specimen sequenced was sorted cells pooled from one or two spleens. This sequence joins TRBV5 and TRBJ1-1; no definite D call. The CDR3 loop reads CASSQPKANTEVFF. CDR3 DNA, as far as it was read: TGTGCCAGCAGCCAACCGAAAGCAAACACAGAAGTCTTC.